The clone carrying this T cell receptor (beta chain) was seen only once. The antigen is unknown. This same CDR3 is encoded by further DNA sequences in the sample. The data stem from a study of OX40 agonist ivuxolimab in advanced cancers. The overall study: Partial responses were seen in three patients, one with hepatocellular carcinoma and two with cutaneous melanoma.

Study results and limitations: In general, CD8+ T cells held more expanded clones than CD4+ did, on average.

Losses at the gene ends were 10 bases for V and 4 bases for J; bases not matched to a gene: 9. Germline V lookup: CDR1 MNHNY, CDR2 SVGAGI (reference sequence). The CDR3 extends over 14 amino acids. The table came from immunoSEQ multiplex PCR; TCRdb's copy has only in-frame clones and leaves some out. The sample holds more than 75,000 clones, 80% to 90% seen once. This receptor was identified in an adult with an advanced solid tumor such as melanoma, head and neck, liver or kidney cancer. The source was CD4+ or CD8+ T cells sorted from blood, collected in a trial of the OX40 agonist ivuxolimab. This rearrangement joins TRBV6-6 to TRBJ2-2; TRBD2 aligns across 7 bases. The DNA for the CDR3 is TGTGCCACCAGGGAGGGTGGGAGCACCGGGGAGCTGTTTTTT. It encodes CATREGGSTGELFF.